The source of this T cell receptor beta chain is a study of early T cells in non-severe SARS-CoV-2 infection. Whole-study context: Chains stayed unpaired after sequencing of bulk RNA from unsorted whole blood.

This clonotype has ten or more counts. The TCR library protocol was used to attach unique molecular identifiers. These identifiers were attached to individual cDNA molecules. TCRdb passed the 5' RACE reads through MiXCR, listing each CDR3 protein once. Of some 36,000 distinct CDR3 sequences in the sample, under 7% were seen once. Looked up from germline, CDR1 is DFQATT and CDR2 is SNEGSKA (reference sequence). The CDR3 spans 12 residues. The V and J ends lost 5 bases and 7 bases, in that order; junction bases with no gene match: 3. Material: whole blood. The chain links TRBV20-1 to TRBJ2-3; 10 nucleotides match TRBD2. This receptor was identified in an adult who was a healthcare worker with PCR-confirmed SARS-CoV-2 infection or an uninfected control (not recorded which). This CDR3 is CSARTSGNTQYF. The CDR3 region has the DNA TGCAGTGCTCGGACTAGCGGAAATACGCAGTATTTT.